The subject of this entry is one T cell receptor beta chain. The data belong to a study of T cell changes during pregnancy in multiple sclerosis. Germline V CDR1 and CDR2: MGHRA, YSYEKL. V dropped 1 base and J dropped 3 bases, with 8 bases sitting between them. This CDR3 comprises 14 residues. The protocol was immunoSEQ multiplex PCR, while the TCRdb copy is restricted to in-frame clones and leaves out a portion. The repertoire holds around 49,000 clones, with about nine tenths as singletons. The receptor was isolated from a female donor in good health, enrolled as a control in a pregnancy study. The material was CD4+ T cells from peripheral blood mononuclear cells, obtained after pregnancy. The chain joins TRBV4-1 to TRBJ2-3; D not certain. The CDR3 region is CASSQGSETDTQYF. The CDR3 nucleotides read TGCGCCAGCAGCCAAGGATCAGAAACAGATACGCAGTATTTT.